The sequence of this T cell receptor (beta chain) was determined in a study of cytomegalovirus exposure and HLA in healthy donors. Amplification used 60 Vbeta primers and 13 Jbeta primers. Clones were read by immunoSEQ multiplex PCR, and TCRdb kept only the in-frame ones, dropping some. Among more than 140,000 clones listed, around 79% were seen once. Germline values: CDR1 LGHNA, CDR2 YSLEER. V lost 4 bases to trimming and J lost 2 bases; unmatched junction nucleotides: 14. This CDR3 is built from 19 residues. The sample was PBMCs. The sequence was collected from a male donor in good health and CMV-seronegative. This rearrangement joins TRBV4-3 to TRBJ2-1, with TRBD2 matching over 10 bases. Here the CDR3 DNA reads TGCGCCAGCAGCCCAGTACCCTACGAAGCGGGAGGGACCTACAATGAGCAGTTCTTC. Protein product: CASSPVPYEAGGTYNEQFF.